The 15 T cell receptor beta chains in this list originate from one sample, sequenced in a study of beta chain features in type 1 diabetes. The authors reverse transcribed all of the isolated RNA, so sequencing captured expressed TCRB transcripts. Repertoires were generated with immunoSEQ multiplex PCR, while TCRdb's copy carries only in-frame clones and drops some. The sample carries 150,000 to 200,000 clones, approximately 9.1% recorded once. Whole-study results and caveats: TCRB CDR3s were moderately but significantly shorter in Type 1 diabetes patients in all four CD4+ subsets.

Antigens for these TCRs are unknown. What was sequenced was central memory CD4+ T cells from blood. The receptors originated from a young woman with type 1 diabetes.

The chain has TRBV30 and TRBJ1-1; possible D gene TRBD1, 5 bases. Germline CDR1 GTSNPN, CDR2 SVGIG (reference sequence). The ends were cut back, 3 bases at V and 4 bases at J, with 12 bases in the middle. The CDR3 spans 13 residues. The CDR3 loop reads CAWRDTRGTEAFF. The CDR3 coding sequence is TGTGCCTGGAGGGACACCCGAGGCACTGAAGCTTTCTTT.

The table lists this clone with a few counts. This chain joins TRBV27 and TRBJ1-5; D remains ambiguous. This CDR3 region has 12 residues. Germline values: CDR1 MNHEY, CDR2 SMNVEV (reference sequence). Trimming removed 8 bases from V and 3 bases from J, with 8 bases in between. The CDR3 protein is CASGIANQPQHF. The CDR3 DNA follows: TGTGCCAGCGGAATAGCCAATCAGCCCCAGCATTTT.

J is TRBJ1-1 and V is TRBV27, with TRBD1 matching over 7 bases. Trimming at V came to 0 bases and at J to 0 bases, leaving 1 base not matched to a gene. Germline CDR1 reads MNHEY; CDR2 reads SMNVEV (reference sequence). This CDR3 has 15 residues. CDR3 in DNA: TGTGCCAGCAGTTTATCGAGGGGGCTGAACACTGAAGCTTTCTTT. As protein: CASSLSRGLNTEAFF.

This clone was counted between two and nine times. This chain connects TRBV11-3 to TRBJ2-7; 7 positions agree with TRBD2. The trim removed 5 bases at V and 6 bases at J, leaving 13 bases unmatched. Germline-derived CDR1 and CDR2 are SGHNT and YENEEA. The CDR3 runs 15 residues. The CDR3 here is CASSLGWRGGVEQYF. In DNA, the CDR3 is TGTGCCAGCAGCCTAGGGTGGCGGGGAGGGGTCGAGCAGTACTTC.

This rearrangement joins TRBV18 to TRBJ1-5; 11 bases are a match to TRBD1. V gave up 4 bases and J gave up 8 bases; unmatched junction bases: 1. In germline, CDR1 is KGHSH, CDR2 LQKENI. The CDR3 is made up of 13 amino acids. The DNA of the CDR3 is TGTGCCAGCTCACGGGACAGGGGGGAGCCCCAGCATTTT. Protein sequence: CASSRDRGEPQHF. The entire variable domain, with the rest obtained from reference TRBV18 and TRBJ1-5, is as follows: NAGVMQNPRHLVRRRGQEARLRCSPMKGHSHVYWYRQLPEEGLKFMVYLQKENIIDESGMPKERFSAEFPKEGPSILRIQQVVRGDSAAYFCASSRDRGEPQHFGDGTRLSIL.

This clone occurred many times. The CDR3 protein is CSVERRGTGDRQYF. CDR3 bases: TGCAGCGTTGAGCGTCGCGGTACAGGGGATCGGCAGTACTTC. V usage is TRBV29-1 and J usage is TRBJ2-7, with 7 bases fitting TRBD1. This CDR3 is built from 14 residues. Per germline, CDR1 SQVTM and CDR2 ANQGSEA. Unmatched junction bases numbered 14, after V lost 3 bases and J lost 9 bases.

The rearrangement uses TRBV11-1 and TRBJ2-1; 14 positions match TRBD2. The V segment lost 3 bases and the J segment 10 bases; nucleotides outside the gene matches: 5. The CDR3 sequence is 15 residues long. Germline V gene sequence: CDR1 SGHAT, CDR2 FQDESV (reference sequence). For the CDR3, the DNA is TGTGCCAGCAGCTTGGGACTAGCGGGAGAGGGGGAGCAGTTCTTC. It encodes CASSLGLAGEGEQFF.

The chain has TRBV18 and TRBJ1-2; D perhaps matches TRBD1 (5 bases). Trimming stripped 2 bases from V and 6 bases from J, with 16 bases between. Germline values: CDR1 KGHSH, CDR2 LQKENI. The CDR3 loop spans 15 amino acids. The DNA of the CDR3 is TGTGCCAGCTCACCATCCCCGGGGGGAAAGGATGGCTACACCTTC. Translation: CASSPSPGGKDGYTF.

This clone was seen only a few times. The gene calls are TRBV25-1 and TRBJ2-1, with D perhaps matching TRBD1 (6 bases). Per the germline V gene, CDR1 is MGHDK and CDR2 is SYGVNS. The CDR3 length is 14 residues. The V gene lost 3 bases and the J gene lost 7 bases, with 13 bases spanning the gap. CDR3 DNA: TGTGCCAGCAGTGATGGGGGCTTGACTAATGAGCAGTTCTTC. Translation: CASSDGGLTNEQFF. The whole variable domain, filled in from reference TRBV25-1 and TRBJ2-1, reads EADIYQTPRYLVIGTGKKITLECSQTMGHDKMYWYQQDPGMELHLIHYSYGVNSTEKGDLSSESTVSRIRTEHFPLTLESARPSHTSQYLCASSDGGLTNEQFFGPGTRLTVL.

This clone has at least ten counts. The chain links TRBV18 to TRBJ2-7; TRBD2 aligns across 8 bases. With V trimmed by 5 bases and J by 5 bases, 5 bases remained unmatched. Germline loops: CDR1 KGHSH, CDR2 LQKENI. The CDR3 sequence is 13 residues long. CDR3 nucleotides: TGTGCCAGCTCAATAGCGGGAAGGGACGAGCAGTACTTC. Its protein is CASSIAGRDEQYF. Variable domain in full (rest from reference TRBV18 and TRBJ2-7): NAGVMQNPRHLVRRRGQEARLRCSPMKGHSHVYWYRQLPEEGLKFMVYLQKENIIDESGMPKERFSAEFPKEGPSILRIQQVVRGDSAAYFCASSIAGRDEQYFGPGTRLTVT.

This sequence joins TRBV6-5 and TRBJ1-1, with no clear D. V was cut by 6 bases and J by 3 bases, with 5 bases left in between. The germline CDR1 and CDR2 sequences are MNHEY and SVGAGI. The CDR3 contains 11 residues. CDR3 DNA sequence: TGTGCCAGCAGAACAGACACTGAAGCTTTCTTT. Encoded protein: CASRTDTEAFF.

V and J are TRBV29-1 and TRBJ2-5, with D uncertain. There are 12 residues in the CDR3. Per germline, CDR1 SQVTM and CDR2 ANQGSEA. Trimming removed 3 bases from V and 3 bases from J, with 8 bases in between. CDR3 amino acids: CSVDPGEETQYF. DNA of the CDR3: TGCAGCGTTGATCCAGGCGAAGAGACCCAGTACTTC.

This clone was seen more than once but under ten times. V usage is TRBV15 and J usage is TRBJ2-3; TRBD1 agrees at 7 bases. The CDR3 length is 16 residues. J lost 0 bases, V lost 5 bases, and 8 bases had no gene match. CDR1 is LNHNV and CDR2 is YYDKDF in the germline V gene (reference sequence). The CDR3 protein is CATSRRDSFSTDTQYF. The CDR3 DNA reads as TGTGCCACCAGCCGAAGGGACAGCTTTAGCACAGATACGCAGTATTTT.

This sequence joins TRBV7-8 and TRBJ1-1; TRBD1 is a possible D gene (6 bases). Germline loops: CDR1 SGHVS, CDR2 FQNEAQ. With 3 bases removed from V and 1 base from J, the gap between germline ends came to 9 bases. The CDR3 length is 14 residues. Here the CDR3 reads CASSFKGGNTEAFF. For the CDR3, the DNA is TGTGCCAGCAGCTTCAAAGGGGGGAACACTGAAGCTTTCTTT.

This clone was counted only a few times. DNA for the CDR3: TGTGCCAGCAGGAGACAGGGGAGCAATCAGCCCCAGCATTTT. Translated: CASRRQGSNQPQHF. The rearrangement uses TRBV6-5 and TRBJ1-5, with 8 bases identical to TRBD1. After removal of 6 bases from V and 1 base from J, the junction contained 2 bases not matched to a gene. Germline V gene data show CDR1 as MNHEY and CDR2 as SVGAGI. There are 14 residues in the CDR3.